This T cell receptor beta chain was sequenced during a study of cytomegalovirus exposure and HLA in healthy donors. Concerning this clone itself: Antigen: not known.

The study's findings and limits: Rare TCR sequences predominated, though certain public TCRs were found in many donors. TCR beta chains numbering under 200 were designated cytomegalovirus-associated. Previously analyzed data showed that most TCR beta V segments were productive at a frequency of about 87% or about 30%.

Although they were nominally healthy when sampled, donors likely had unrecorded immune exposures. Germline CDR1 is SEHNR and CDR2 is FQNEAQ (reference sequence). Losses at the gene ends were 2 bases for V and 2 bases for J; bases not matched to a gene: 8. The CDR3 loop spans 17 amino acids. In the PCR, 60 Vbeta and 13 Jbeta primers were used. Profiling relied on immunoSEQ multiplex PCR, and the TCRdb table lists in-frame clones only, not all of them. The table records roughly 140,000 clones, 64% of them present only once. The sample comprised PBMCs. This clonotype was obtained from a woman aged 25 to 45 in good health and CMV-seropositive. V is TRBV7-9 and J is TRBJ2-1; 8 nucleotides align to TRBD2. The CDR3 DNA follows: TGTGCCAGCAGCTTACCGCGCGTTAGCGGGACCTACAATGAGCAGTTCTTC. Its protein product is CASSLPRVSGTYNEQFF.